What follows is one T cell receptor beta chain and its context. This entry comes from a study of blood T cell repertoires in COVID-19. How the authors handled the data: Reference gene primer amplification in the assay estimated nucleated cell counts. Profiling relied on immunoSEQ multiplex PCR, and the TCRdb table lists in-frame clones only, not all of them. That table gives V, J and clone size, and the DNA gave D and trimming. Of about 170,000 clones detected, around 85% appear once; the ten largest clones hold roughly 8.4%. Patients from Seattle were sampled longitudinally, starting during active infection. The V gene end was trimmed by 6 bases and the J gene end by 9 bases; junction bases not matched to a gene: 8. The CDR3 extends over 13 amino acids. CDR1 and CDR2 (germline): MDHEN, SYDVKM.

Sequencing used peripheral blood. The chain recombines TRBV28 with TRBJ1-5; 7 nucleotides line up with TRBD1. This clonotype was obtained from a woman over 75 with COVID-19, enrolled during active disease. The CDR3 bases are TGTGCCAGCAGAGGGACAGCCCAGCGGCCCCAGCATTTT. Amino acid sequence: CASRGTAQRPQHF.